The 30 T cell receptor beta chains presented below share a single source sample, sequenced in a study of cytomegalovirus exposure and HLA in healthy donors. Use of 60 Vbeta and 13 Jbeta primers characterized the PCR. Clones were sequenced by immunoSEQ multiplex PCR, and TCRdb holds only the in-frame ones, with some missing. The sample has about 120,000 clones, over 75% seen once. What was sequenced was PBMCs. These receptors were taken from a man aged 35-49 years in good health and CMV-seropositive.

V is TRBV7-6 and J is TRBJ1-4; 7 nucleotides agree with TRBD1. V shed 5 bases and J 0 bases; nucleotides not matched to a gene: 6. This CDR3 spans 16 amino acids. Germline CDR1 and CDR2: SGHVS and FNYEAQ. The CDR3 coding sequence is TGTGCCAGCAGCGCCCAGGGGGGAGCAACTAATGAAAAACTGTTTTTT. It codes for CASSAQGGATNEKLFF.

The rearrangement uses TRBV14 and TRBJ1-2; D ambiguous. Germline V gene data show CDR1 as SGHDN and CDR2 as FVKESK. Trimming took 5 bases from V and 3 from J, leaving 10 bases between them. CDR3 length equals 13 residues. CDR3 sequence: CASSNHGDYGYTF. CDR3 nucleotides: TGTGCCAGCAGCAATCACGGGGACTATGGCTACACCTTC.

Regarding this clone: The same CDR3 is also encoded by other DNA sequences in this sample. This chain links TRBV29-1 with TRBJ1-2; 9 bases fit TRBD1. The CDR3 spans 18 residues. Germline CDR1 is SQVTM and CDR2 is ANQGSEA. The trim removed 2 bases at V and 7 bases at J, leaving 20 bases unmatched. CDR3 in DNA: TGCAGCGTTGAATACTTCCCGGGACAGGGCCTATATACGGGTGGCTACACCTTC. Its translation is CSVEYFPGQGLYTGGYTF.

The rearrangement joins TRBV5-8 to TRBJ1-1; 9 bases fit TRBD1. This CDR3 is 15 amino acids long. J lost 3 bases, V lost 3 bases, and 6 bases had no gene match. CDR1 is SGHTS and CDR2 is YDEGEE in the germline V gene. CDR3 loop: CASSSPQGADTEAFF. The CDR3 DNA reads TGTGCCAGCAGCTCACCACAGGGGGCAGACACTGAAGCTTTCTTT.

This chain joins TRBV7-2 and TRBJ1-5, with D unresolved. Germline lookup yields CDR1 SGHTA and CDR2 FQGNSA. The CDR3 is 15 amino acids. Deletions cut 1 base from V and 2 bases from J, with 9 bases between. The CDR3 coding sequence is TGTGCCAGCAGCTTAGGGGGAGCAGGCAATCAGCCCCAGCATTTT. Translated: CASSLGGAGNQPQHF.

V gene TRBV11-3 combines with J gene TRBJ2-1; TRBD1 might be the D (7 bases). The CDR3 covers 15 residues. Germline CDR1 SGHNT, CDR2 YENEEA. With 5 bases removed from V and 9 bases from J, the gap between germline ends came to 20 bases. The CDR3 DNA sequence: TGTGCCAGCAGCCCCAGCAGGGGGATTAGCGGTGAGCAGTTCTTC. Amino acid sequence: CASSPSRGISGEQFF. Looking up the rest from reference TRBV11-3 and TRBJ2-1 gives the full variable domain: EAGVVQSPRYKIIEKKQPVAFWCNPISGHNTLYWYLQNLGQGPELLIRYENEEAVDDSQLPKDRFSAERLKGVDSTLKIQPAELGDSAVYLCASSPSRGISGEQFFGPGTRLTVL.

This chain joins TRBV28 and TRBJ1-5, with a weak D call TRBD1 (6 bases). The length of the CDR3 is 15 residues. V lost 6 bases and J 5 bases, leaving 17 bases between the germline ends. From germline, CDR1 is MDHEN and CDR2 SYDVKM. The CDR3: CASSALGTNYQPQHF. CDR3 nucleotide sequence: TGTGCCAGCAGCGCACTAGGGACAAATTATCAGCCCCAGCATTTT. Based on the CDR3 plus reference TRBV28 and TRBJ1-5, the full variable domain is DVKVTQSSRYLVKRTGEKVFLECVQDMDHENMFWYRQDPGLGLRLIYFSYDVKMKEKGDIPEGYSVSREKKERFSLILESASTNQTSMYLCASSALGTNYQPQHFGDGTRLSIL.

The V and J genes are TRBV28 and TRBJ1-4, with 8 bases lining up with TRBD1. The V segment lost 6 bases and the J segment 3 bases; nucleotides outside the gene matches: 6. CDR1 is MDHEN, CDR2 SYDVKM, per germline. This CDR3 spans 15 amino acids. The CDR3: CASSPPDRANEKLFF. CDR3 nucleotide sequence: TGTGCCAGCAGCCCTCCGGACAGGGCTAATGAAAAACTGTTTTTT.

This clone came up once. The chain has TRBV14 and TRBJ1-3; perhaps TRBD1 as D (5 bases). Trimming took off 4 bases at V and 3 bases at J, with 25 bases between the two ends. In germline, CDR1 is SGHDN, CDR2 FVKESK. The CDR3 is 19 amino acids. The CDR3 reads CASSPRHRQGYQRGNTIYF. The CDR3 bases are TGTGCCAGCAGCCCACGCCACCGGCAGGGTTATCAACGTGGAAACACCATATATTTT.

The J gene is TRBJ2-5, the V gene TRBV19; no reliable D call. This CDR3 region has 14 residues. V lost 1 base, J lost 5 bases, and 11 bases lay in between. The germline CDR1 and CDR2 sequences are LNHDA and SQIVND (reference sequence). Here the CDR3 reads CASSIGSSGETQYF. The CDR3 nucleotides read TGTGCCAGTAGTATAGGGTCTTCCGGGGAGACCCAGTACTTC. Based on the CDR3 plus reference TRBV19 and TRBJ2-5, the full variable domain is DGGITQSPKYLFRKEGQNVTLSCEQNLNHDAMYWYRQDPGQGLRLIYYSQIVNDFQKGDIAEGYSVSREKKESFPLTVTSAQKNPTAFYLCASSIGSSGETQYFGPGTRLLVL.

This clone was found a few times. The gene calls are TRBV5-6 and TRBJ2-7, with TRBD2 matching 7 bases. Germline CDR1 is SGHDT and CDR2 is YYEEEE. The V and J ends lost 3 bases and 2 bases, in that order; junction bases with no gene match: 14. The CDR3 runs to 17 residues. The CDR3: CASSSRTSKLTTYEQYF. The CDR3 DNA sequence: TGTGCCAGCAGCTCGCGGACTAGTAAACTTACTACCTACGAGCAGTACTTC.

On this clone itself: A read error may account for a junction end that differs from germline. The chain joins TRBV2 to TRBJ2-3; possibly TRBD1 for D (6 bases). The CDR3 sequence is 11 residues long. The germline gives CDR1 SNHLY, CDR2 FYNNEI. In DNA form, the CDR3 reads TGTGCCAGCGGTGAATTGGGGGCGGGGTATTTT. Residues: CASGELGAGYF.

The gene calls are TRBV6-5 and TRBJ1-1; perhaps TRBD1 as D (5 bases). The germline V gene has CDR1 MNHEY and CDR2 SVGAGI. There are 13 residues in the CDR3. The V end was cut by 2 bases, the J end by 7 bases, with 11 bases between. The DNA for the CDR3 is TGTGCCAGCAGTTACGGCGGAACAGGTGAAGCTTTCTTT. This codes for CASSYGGTGEAFF.

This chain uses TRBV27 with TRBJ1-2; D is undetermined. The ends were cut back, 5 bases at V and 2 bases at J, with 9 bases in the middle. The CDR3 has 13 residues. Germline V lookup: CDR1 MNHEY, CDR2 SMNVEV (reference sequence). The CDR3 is CASSSVPNYGYTF. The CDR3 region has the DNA TGTGCCAGCAGTAGCGTCCCCAACTATGGCTACACCTTC.

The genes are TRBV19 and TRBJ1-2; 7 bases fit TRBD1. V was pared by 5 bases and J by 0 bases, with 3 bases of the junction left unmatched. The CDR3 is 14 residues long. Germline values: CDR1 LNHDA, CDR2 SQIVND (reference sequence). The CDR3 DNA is TGTGCCAGTAGTCGGGACAGAGCTAACTATGGCTACACCTTC. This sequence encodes CASSRDRANYGYTF.

The CDR3 sequence: CASSFEGTGELFF. DNA for the CDR3: TGCGCCAGCAGCTTTGAGGGTACCGGGGAGCTGTTTTTT. The gene calls are TRBV5-1 and TRBJ2-2; D is possibly TRBD2 (5 bases). The CDR3 is made up of 13 amino acids. CDR1 and CDR2 (germline): SGHRS, YFSETQ. The V end was cut by 2 bases, the J end by 5 bases, with 7 bases between.

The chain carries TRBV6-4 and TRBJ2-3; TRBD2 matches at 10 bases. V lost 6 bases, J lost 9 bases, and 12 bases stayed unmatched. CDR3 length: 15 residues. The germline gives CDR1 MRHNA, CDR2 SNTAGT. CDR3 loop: CASSGGTSGVDTQYF. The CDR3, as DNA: TGTGCCAGCAGCGGAGGAACTAGCGGGGTAGACACGCAGTATTTT.

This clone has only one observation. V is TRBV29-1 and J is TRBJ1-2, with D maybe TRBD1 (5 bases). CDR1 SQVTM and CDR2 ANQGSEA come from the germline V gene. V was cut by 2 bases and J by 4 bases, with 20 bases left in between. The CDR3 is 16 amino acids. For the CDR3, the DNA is TGCAGCGTTGAAAGTGGACACCCTTACCCTAGCTATGGCTACACCTTC. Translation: CSVESGHPYPSYGYTF.

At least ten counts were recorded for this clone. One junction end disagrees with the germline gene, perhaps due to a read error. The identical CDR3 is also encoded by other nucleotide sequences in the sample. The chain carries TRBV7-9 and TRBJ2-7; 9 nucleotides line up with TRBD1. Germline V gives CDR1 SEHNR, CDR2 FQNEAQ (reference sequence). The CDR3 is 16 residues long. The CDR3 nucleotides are TGCGCCAGCAGCCAAGAAGGCGGGGACAGGGCCTACGAGCAGTACTTC. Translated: CASSQEGGDRAYEQYF.

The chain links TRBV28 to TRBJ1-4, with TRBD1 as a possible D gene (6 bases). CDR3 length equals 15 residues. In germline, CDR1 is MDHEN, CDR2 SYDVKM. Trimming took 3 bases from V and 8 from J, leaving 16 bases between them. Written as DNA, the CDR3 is TGTGCCAGCAGTTTCGCACAGGGCCCTCAGGAAAAACTGTTTTTT. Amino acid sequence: CASSFAQGPQEKLFF.

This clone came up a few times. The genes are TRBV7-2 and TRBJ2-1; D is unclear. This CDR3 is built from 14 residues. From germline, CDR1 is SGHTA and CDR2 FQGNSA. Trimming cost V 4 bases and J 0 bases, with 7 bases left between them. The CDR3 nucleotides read TGTGCCAGCAGCTACCGGAGCTCCTACAATGAGCAGTTCTTC. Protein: CASSYRSSYNEQFF.

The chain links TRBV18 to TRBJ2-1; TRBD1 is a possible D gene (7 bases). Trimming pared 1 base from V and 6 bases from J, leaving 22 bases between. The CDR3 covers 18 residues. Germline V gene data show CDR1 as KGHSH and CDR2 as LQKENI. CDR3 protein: CASSPRLGAGGSGNEQFF. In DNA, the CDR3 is TGTGCCAGCTCACCACGGCTCGGTGCAGGGGGGTCAGGCAATGAGCAGTTCTTC.

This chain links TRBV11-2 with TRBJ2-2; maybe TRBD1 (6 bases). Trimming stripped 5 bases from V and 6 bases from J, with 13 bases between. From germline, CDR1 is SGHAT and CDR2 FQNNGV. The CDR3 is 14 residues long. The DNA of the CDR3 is TGTGCCAGCAGCATTACAGGGTTTGCCGGGGAGCTGTTTTTT. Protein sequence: CASSITGFAGELFF. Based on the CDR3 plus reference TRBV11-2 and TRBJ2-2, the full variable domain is EAGVAQSPRYKIIEKRQSVAFWCNPISGHATLYWYQQILGQGPKLLIQFQNNGVVDDSQLPKDRFSAERLKGVDSTLKIQPAKLEDSAVYLCASSITGFAGELFFGEGSRLTVL.

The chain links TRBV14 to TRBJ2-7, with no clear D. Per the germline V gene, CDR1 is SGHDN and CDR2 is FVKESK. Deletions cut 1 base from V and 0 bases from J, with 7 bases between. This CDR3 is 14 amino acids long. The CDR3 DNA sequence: TGTGCCAGCAGCCAAGTGGGCAGCTCCTACGAGCAGTACTTC. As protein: CASSQVGSSYEQYF.

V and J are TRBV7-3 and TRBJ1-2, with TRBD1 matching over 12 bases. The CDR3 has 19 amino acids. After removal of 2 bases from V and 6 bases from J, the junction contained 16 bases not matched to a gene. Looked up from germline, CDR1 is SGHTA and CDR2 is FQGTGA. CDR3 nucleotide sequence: TGTGCCAGCAGCTTAGATGGGGAGTCCGGGACAGGGGGCCAGAATGGCTACACCTTC. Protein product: CASSLDGESGTGGQNGYTF. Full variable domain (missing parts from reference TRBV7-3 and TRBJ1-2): GAGVSQTPSNKVTEKGKYVELRCDPISGHTALYWYRQSLGQGPEFLIYFQGTGAADDSGLPNDRFFAVRPEGSVSTLKIQRTERGDSAVYLCASSLDGESGTGGQNGYTFGSGTRLTVV.

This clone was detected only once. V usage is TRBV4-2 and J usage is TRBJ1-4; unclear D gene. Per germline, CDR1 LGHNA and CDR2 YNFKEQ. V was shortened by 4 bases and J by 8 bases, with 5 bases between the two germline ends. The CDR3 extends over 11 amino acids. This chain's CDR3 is CASSRGEKLFF. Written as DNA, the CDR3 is TGTGCCAGCAGCCGAGGAGAAAAACTGTTTTTT.

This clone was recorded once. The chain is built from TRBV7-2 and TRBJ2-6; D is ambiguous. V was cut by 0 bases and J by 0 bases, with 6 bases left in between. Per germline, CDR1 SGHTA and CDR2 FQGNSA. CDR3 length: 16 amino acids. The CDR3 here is CASSLAPGSGANVLTF. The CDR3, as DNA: TGTGCCAGCAGCTTAGCCCCAGGCTCTGGGGCCAACGTCCTGACTTTC.

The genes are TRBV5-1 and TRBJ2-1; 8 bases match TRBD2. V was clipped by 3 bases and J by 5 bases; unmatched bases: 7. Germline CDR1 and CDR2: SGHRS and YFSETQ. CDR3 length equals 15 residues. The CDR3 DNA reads TGCGCCAGCAGCTGGCTTAGCGGGGCAGACAATGAGCAGTTCTTC. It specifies CASSWLSGADNEQFF.

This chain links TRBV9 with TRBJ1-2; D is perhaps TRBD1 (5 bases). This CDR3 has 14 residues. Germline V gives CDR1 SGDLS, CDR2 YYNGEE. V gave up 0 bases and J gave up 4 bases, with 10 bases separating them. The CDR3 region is CASSVGGGSYGYTF. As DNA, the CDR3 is TGTGCCAGCAGCGTAGGTGGGGGGTCCTATGGCTACACCTTC.

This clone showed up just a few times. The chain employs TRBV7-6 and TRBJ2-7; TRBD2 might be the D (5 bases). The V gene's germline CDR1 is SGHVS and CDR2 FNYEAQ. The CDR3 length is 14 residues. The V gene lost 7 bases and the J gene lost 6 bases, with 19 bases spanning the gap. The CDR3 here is CASNEPVAGVEQYF. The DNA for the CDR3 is TGTGCCAGCAATGAACCCGTCGCCGGGGTCGAGCAGTACTTC.